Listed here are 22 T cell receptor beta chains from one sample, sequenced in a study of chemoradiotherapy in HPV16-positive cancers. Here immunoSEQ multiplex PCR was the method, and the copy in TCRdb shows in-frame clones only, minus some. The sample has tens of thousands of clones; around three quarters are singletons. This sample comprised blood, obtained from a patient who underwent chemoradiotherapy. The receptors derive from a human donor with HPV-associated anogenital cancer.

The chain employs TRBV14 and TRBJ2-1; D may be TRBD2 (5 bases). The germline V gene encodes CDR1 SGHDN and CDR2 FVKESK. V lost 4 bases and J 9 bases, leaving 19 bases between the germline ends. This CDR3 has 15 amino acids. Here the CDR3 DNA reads TGTGCCAGCAGCCCGAACCCGCCCGGGGTGGTTGAGCAGTTCTTC. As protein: CASSPNPPGVVEQFF.

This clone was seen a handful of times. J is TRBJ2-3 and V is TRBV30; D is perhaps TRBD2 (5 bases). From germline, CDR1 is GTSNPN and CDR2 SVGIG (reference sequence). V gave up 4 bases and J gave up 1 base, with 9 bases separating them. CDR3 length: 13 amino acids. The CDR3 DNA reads TGTGCCTGGACGGCGGGCGGCACAGATACGCAGTATTTT. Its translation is CAWTAGGTDTQYF.

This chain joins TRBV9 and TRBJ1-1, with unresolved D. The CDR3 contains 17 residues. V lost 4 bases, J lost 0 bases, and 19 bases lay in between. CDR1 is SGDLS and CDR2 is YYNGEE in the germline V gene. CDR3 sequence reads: CASSPNPGDIMNTEAFF. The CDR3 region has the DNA TGTGCCAGCAGCCCGAATCCAGGAGACATAATGAACACTGAAGCTTTCTTT.

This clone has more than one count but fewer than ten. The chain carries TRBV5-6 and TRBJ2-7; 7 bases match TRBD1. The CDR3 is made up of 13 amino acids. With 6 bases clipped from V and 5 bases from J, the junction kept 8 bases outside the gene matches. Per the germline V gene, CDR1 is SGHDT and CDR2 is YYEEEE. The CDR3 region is CASTGQAGDEQYF. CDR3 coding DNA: TGTGCCAGCACAGGACAGGCCGGCGACGAGCAGTACTTC.

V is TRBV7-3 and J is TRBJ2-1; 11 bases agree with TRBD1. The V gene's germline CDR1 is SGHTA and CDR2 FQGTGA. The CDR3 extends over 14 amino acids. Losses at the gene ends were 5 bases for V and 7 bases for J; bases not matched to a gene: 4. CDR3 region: CASSNRDRGNEQFF. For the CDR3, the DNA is TGTGCCAGCAGCAACCGGGACAGGGGGAATGAGCAGTTCTTC.

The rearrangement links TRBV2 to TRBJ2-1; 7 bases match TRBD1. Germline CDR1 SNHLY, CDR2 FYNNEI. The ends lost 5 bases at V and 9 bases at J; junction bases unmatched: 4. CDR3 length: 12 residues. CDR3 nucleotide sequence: TGTGCCAGCAGTAAGACAGGGTTTGAGCAGTTCTTC. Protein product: CASSKTGFEQFF. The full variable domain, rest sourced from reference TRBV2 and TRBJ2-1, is EPEVTQTPSHQVTQMGQEVILRCVPISNHLYFYWYRQILGQKVEFLVSFYNNEISEKSEIFDDQFSVERPDGSNFTLKIRSTKLEDSAMYFCASSKTGFEQFFGPGTRLTVL.

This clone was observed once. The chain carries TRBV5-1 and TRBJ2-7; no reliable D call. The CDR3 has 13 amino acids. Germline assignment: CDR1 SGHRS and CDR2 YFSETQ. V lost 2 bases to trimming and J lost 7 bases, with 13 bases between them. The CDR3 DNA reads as TGCGCCAGCAGCTTCCCAGGAACACGTGAGCAGTACTTC. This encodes CASSFPGTREQYF.

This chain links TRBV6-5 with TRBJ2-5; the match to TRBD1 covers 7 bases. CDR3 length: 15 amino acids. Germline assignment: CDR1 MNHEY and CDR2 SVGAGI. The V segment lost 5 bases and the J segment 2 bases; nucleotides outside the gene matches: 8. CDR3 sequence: CASSGTGTAQETQYF. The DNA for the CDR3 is TGTGCCAGCAGTGGAACCGGGACAGCACAAGAGACCCAGTACTTC.

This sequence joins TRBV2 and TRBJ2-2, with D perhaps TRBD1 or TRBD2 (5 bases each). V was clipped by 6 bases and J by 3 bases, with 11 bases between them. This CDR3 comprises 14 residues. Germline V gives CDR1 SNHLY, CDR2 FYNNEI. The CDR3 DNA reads TGTGCCAGCAGGGGGGTTTCGGACACCGGGGAGCTGTTTTTT. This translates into CASRGVSDTGELFF.

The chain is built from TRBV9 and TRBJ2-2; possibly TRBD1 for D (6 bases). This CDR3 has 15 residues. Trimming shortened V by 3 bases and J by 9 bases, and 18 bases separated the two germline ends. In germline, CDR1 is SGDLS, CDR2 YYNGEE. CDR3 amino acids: CASSARGVRGRELFF. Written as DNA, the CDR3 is TGTGCCAGCAGCGCACGTGGGGTTAGGGGGAGGGAGCTGTTTTTT.

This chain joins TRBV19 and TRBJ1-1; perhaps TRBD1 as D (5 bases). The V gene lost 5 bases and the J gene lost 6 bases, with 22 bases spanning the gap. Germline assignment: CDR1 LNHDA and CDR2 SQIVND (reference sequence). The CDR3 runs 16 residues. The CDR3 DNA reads TGTGCCAGTAGTCTCCAACCTCAGGGCGGTTTTGCTGAAGCTTTCTTT. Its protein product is CASSLQPQGGFAEAFF.

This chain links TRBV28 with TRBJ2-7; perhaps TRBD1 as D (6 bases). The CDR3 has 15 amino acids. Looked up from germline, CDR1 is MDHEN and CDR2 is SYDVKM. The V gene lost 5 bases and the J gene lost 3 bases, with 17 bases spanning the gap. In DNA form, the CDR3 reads TGTGCCAGCAGTCTACAGCCCGGGACAAACTACGAGCAGTACTTC. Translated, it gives CASSLQPGTNYEQYF.

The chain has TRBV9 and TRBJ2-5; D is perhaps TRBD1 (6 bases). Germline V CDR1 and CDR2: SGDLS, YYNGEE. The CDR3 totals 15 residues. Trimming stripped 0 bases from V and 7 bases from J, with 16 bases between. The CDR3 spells CASSVGDDRSGTQYF. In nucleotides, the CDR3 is TGTGCCAGCAGCGTAGGAGACGACAGGTCGGGGACCCAGTACTTC. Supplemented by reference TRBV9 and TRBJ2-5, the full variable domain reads DSGVTQTPKHLITATGQRVTLRCSPRSGDLSVYWYQQSLDQGLQFLIQYYNGEERAKGNILERFSAQQFPDLHSELNLSSLELGDSALYFCASSVGDDRSGTQYFGPGTRLLVL.

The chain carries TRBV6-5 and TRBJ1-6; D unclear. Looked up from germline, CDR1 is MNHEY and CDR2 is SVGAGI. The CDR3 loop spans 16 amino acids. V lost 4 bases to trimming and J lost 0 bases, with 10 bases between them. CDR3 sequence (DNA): TGTGCCAGCAGTTTCGGAATAAACTCCTATAATTCACCCCTCCACTTT. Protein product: CASSFGINSYNSPLHF.

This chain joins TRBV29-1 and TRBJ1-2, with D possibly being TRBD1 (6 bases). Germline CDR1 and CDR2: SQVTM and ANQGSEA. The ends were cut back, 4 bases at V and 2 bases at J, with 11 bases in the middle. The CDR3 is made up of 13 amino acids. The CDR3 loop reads CSVGGGANYGYTF. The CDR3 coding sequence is TGCAGCGTTGGTGGGGGCGCGAACTATGGCTACACCTTC. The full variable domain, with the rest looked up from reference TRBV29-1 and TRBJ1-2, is SAVISQKPSRDICQRGTSLTIQCQVDSQVTMMFWYRQQPGQSLTLIATANQGSEATYESGFVIDKFPISRPNLTFSTLTVSNMSPEDSSIYLCSVGGGANYGYTFGSGTRLTVV.

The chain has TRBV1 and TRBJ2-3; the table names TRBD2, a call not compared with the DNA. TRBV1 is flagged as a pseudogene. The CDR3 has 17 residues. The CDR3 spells CTSSQVRRGGLHDTQYF. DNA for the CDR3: TGCACCAGCAGCCAAGTCAGGCGGGGGGGACTACATGATACGCAGTATTTT.

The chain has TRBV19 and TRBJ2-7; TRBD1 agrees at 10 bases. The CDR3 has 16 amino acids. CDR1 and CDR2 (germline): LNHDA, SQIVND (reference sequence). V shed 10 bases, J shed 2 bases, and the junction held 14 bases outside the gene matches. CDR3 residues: CATSDGSGTGAYEQYF. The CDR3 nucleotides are TGTGCCACCTCAGACGGCTCCGGGACAGGGGCCTACGAGCAGTACTTC.

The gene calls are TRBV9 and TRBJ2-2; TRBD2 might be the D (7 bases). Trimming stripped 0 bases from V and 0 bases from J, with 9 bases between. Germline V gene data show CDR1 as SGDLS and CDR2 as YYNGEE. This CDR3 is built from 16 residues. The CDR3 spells CASSVGGGSNTGELFF. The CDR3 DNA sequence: TGTGCCAGCAGCGTAGGGGGGGGCTCGAACACCGGGGAGCTGTTTTTT.

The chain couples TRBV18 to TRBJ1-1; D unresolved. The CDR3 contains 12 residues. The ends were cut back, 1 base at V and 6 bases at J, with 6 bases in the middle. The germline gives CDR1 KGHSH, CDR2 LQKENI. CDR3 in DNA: TGTGCCAGCTCACCACAGGGTGCTGAAGCTTTCTTT. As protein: CASSPQGAEAFF.

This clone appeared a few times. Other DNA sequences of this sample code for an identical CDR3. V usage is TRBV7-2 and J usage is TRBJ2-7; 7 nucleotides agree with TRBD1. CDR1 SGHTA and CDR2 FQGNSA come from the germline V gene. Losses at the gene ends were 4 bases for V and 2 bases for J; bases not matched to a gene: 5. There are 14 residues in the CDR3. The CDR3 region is CASSYGTATYEQYF. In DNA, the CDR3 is TGTGCCAGCAGCTACGGGACAGCTACCTACGAGCAGTACTTC.

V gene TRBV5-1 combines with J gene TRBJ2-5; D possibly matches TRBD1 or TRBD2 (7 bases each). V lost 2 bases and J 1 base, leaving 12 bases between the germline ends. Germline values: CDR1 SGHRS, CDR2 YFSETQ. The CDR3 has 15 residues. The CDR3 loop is CASSFSGTAQETQYF. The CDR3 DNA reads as TGCGCCAGCAGCTTCAGCGGGACAGCCCAAGAGACCCAGTACTTC.

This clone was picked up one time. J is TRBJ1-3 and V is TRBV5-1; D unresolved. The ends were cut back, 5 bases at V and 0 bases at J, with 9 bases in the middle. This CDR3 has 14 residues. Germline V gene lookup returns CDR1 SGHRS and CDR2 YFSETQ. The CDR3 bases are TGCGCCAGCAGTCCTGACGGCTCTGGAAACACCATATATTTT. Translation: CASSPDGSGNTIYF.